The 27 T cell receptor beta chains below were found in one sample sequenced in a study of cytomegalovirus exposure and HLA in healthy donors. The primer mix had 60 Vbeta and 13 Jbeta primers. The protocol was immunoSEQ multiplex PCR, while the TCRdb copy is restricted to in-frame clones and leaves out a portion. The table includes roughly 90,000 clones, approximately 84% detected once. Sequencing used PBMCs. All receptors come from a man aged 18 to 35 in good health and CMV-seronegative.

V and J are TRBV30 and TRBJ2-1; 8 bases match TRBD2. Losses at the gene ends were 3 bases for V and 2 bases for J; bases not matched to a gene: 3. Germline V gene lookup returns CDR1 GTSNPN and CDR2 SVGIG (reference sequence). The CDR3 totals 14 residues. CDR3 sequence: CAWRAGAAYNEQFF. CDR3 in DNA: TGTGCCTGGAGAGCGGGAGCCGCCTACAATGAGCAGTTCTTC.

V and J are TRBV6-1 and TRBJ1-1; possibly TRBD1 for D (6 bases). The germline V and J ends were trimmed by 11 bases and 0 bases, with 16 bases remaining between them. CDR1 is MNHNS, CDR2 SASEGT, per germline. The CDR3 is 14 residues long. The DNA of the CDR3 is TGTGCCGACGGGGGGCGCCCGATGAACACTGAAGCTTTCTTT. It codes for CADGGRPMNTEAFF.

This chain uses TRBV28 with TRBJ1-5, with 8 positions matching TRBD1. Germline loops: CDR1 MDHEN, CDR2 SYDVKM. V shed 6 bases, J shed 2 bases, and the junction held 9 bases outside the gene matches. The CDR3 length is 16 residues. Here the CDR3 DNA reads TGTGCCAGCAGGAAATGGACAGGGATGGGCAATCAGCCCCAGCATTTT. Translating gives CASRKWTGMGNQPQHF.

This clone was detected only a few times. The CDR3 sequence: CASIRDTEAFF. The DNA for the CDR3 is TGTGCCAGCATTCGGGACACTGAAGCTTTCTTT. This chain links TRBV7-9 with TRBJ1-1, with D uncertain. CDR1 SEHNR and CDR2 FQNEAQ come from the germline V gene (reference sequence). CDR3 length: 11 amino acids. V gave up 7 bases and J gave up 3 bases, with 6 bases separating them.

J is TRBJ2-1 and V is TRBV27; 8 positions agree with TRBD1. Germline CDR1 MNHEY, CDR2 SMNVEV (reference sequence). The CDR3 loop spans 15 amino acids. The ends lost 3 bases at V and 5 bases at J; junction bases unmatched: 6. The CDR3, as DNA: TGTGCCAGCAGTTTCAGGGGGCGCTTTGACAATGAGCAGTTCTTC. As protein: CASSFRGRFDNEQFF.

This clone was detected a few times. The chain uses TRBV29-1 and TRBJ2-7, with TRBD2 identical over 8 bases. The germline V gene encodes CDR1 SQVTM and CDR2 ANQGSEA. Trimming at V came to 5 bases and at J to 2 bases, leaving 2 bases not matched to a gene. This CDR3 comprises 12 residues. CDR3 loop: CSVRSGTYEQYF. DNA for the CDR3: TGCAGCGTTCGTAGCGGGACCTACGAGCAGTACTTC.

This chain joins TRBV6-1 and TRBJ2-1; 7 bases fit TRBD1. Germline-derived CDR1 and CDR2 are MNHNS and SASEGT. CDR3 length: 12 amino acids. V dropped 10 bases and J dropped 5; count of bases not matched to a gene: 5. CDR3: CATMDRHNEQFF. DNA of the CDR3: TGTGCCACTATGGACAGGCACAATGAGCAGTTCTTC.

In this sample, this clone turned up a few times. The chain joins TRBV6-6 to TRBJ2-7, with TRBD1 matching over 7 bases. The CDR3 runs 15 residues. Germline V CDR1 and CDR2: MNHNY, SVGAGI (reference sequence). After removal of 5 bases from V and 0 bases from J, the junction contained 7 bases not matched to a gene. The CDR3 spells CASSPTRTGSYEQYF. For the CDR3, the DNA is TGTGCCAGCAGTCCCACGAGGACAGGCTCCTACGAGCAGTACTTC.

CDR3 in DNA: TGTGCCATCGGGGACAGAGCTACCATTGCTGGAAACACCATATATTTT. Encoded protein: CAIGDRATIAGNTIYF. This chain links TRBV10-3 with TRBJ1-3; 7 bases agree with TRBD1. This CDR3 is 16 amino acids long. Germline trimming cut 8 bases from V and 2 bases from J; bases unmatched to any gene: 12. Germline values: CDR1 ENHRY, CDR2 SYGVKD.

The V call is TRBV2, the J call TRBJ1-6; 7 bases fit TRBD1. After removal of 6 bases from V and 6 bases from J, the junction contained 5 bases not matched to a gene. This CDR3 spans 14 amino acids. In germline, CDR1 is SNHLY, CDR2 FYNNEI. CDR3 nucleotides: TGTGCCAGCAGGACCACAGGGGTTAATTCACCCCTCCACTTT. It encodes CASRTTGVNSPLHF.

This chain links TRBV5-4 with TRBJ1-4; TRBD1 matches 8 bases. The CDR3 runs 16 residues. V gave up 0 bases and J gave up 5 bases; unmatched junction bases: 6. Germline-derived CDR1 and CDR2 are SGHNT and YYREEE (reference sequence). The CDR3 DNA reads TGTGCCAGCAGCTTGGGGGGGCGGACAGGGAATGAAAAACTGTTTTTT. It specifies CASSLGGRTGNEKLFF.

Here the CDR3 reads CAWRTDGQREAFF. The CDR3 nucleotides read TGTGCCTGGAGAACAGATGGACAGCGAGAAGCTTTCTTT. The chain couples TRBV30 to TRBJ1-1; perhaps TRBD1 as D (6 bases). Germline values: CDR1 GTSNPN, CDR2 SVGIG (reference sequence). The CDR3 is 13 amino acids. V dropped 3 bases and J dropped 8 bases, with 16 bases sitting between them.

This clone came up once. The chain combines TRBV21-1 with TRBJ2-4; the table's D gene call, TRBD2, was not cross checked with the DNA. TRBV21-1 is designated a pseudogene. This CDR3 spans 16 amino acids. The CDR3 region is CASSNGRRENPDIQYF. In nucleotides, the CDR3 is TGTGCCAGCAGCAACGGGAGGCGGGAGAACCCGGACATTCAGTACTTC.

The J gene is TRBJ1-1, the V gene TRBV30, with unresolved D. Between the trimmed V and J ends, which lost 5 bases and 1 base, there was a span of 11 bases. The CDR3 runs 13 residues. CDR1 and CDR2 from the germline V gene are GTSNPN and SVGIG (reference sequence). The CDR3 DNA is TGTGCCTGGGATCGGGGAGAGAACACTGAAGCTTTCTTT. Its translation is CAWDRGENTEAFF.

This chain links TRBV13 with TRBJ2-7; 8 bases are shared with TRBD1. CDR1 and CDR2 from the germline V gene are PRHDT and FYEKMQ (reference sequence). The CDR3 length is 18 residues. V lost 4 bases and J lost 1; bases outside the gene matches: 15. The CDR3 protein is CASSSSGHRDRLSYEQYF. The DNA of the CDR3 is TGTGCCAGCAGCTCTTCAGGGCACCGGGACAGGCTTTCCTACGAGCAGTACTTC.

V is TRBV29-1 and J is TRBJ1-4; tentative D call: TRBD1 (6 bases). Germline CDR1 and CDR2: SQVTM and ANQGSEA. The CDR3 consists of 10 residues. The V and J ends lost 4 bases and 16 bases respectively, with 13 bases between them. CDR3 sequence (DNA): TGCAGCGTTGTAGCCGGACAGCGGTTTTTT. Its translation: CSVVAGQRFF.

The chain combines TRBV7-2 with TRBJ2-1; D is unresolved. Germline V gene sequence: CDR1 SGHTA, CDR2 FQGNSA. V dropped 5 bases and J dropped 4 bases, with 9 bases sitting between them. The length of the CDR3 is 13 residues. The CDR3 bases are TGTGCCAGCAGCCGCTCACTTTACAATGAGCAGTTCTTC. Its protein is CASSRSLYNEQFF.

The rearrangement joins TRBV12-5 to TRBJ2-7, with 10 bases matching TRBD1. This CDR3 is 16 amino acids long. Germline CDR1 is LGHNT and CDR2 is FRNRAP. The trim removed 3 bases at V and 4 bases at J, leaving 9 bases unmatched. This CDR3 reads CASGFVLGTGVYEQYF. The CDR3 region has the DNA TGTGCTAGTGGTTTCGTCCTGGGGACAGGGGTGTACGAGCAGTACTTC.

The chain couples TRBV6-1 to TRBJ2-1; D not resolved. Looked up from germline, CDR1 is MNHNS and CDR2 is SASEGT. The CDR3 extends over 15 amino acids. Trimming removed 6 bases at V and 5 bases at J, with 17 bases between. The CDR3 nucleotides are TGTGCCAGCAGACAACCGGGTACGAGTAACAATGAGCAGTTCTTC. As protein: CASRQPGTSNNEQFF.

The rearrangement links TRBV9 to TRBJ2-7, with 12 bases fitting TRBD2. The CDR3 runs to 15 residues. Germline V gene lookup returns CDR1 SGDLS and CDR2 YYNGEE. Trimming cost V 4 bases and J 3 bases; bases outside gene matches: 5. The CDR3 sequence: CASSPRLAGDYEQYF. The CDR3 coding sequence is TGTGCCAGCAGCCCAAGACTAGCGGGAGACTACGAGCAGTACTTC.

DNA for the CDR3: TGTGCCTGGAGCAACCCCCGGGTCAGAAGGAACACTGAAGCTTTCTTT. It is translated as CAWSNPRVRRNTEAFF. The chain carries TRBV30 and TRBJ1-1; no clear D. V was clipped by 3 bases and J by 1 base, with 18 bases between them. Germline CDR1 is GTSNPN and CDR2 is SVGIG (reference sequence). CDR3 length equals 16 residues.

The V and J genes are TRBV6-4 and TRBJ1-2; 7 bases align to TRBD1. Germline CDR1 MRHNA, CDR2 SNTAGT. The CDR3 has 17 amino acids. The V and J ends lost 4 bases and 3 bases, in that order; junction bases with no gene match: 14. This chain's CDR3 is CASSATGIGIRDYGYTF. CDR3 nucleotides: TGTGCCAGCAGTGCGACAGGGATAGGTATAAGGGACTATGGCTACACCTTC.

The chain combines TRBV28 with TRBJ1-3; TRBD1 matches 8 bases. Germline V gives CDR1 MDHEN, CDR2 SYDVKM. There are 15 residues in the CDR3. J was trimmed by 4 bases and V by 6 bases; bases with no gene match: 8. The chain's CDR3 is CASSRADRGGNTIYF. CDR3 bases: TGTGCCAGCAGCCGGGCCGACAGGGGAGGAAACACCATATATTTT.

The chain recombines TRBV5-1 with TRBJ1-1, with 7 bases fitting TRBD1. Germline V gene data show CDR1 as SGHRS and CDR2 as YFSETQ. This CDR3 spans 16 amino acids. V was clipped by 0 bases and J by 3 bases; unmatched bases: 8. Here the CDR3 reads CASSLGLLGQYTEAFF. The CDR3 DNA reads TGCGCCAGCAGCTTGGGTTTATTGGGACAGTACACTGAAGCTTTCTTT.

The chain uses TRBV10-2 and TRBJ2-7; 8 nucleotides agree with TRBD1. Per germline, CDR1 WSHSY and CDR2 SAAADI. J lost 4 bases, V lost 6 bases, and 5 bases had no gene match. The CDR3 runs 13 residues. The CDR3, as DNA: TGCGCCAGCAGCGACGGGACAGGTTACGAGCAGTACTTC. Its translation is CASSDGTGYEQYF.

The chain joins TRBV7-9 to TRBJ2-5; TRBD2 aligns across 7 bases. CDR1 and CDR2 from the germline V gene are SEHNR and FQNEAQ (reference sequence). This CDR3 comprises 15 residues. V lost 0 bases, J lost 0 bases, and 1 base stayed unmatched. The CDR3 region is CASSLAGGYQETQYF. The CDR3, as DNA: TGTGCCAGCAGCTTAGCGGGGGGGTACCAAGAGACCCAGTACTTC.

The chain employs TRBV11-2 and TRBJ2-7; TRBD1 agrees at 8 bases. Germline V gene data show CDR1 as SGHAT and CDR2 as FQNNGV. The CDR3 runs to 15 residues. Trimming cost V 0 bases and J 6 bases; bases outside gene matches: 7. The CDR3, as DNA: TGTGCCAGCAGCTTAGATGACAGGGGAGTTGGCGAGCAGTACTTC. This gives the protein CASSLDDRGVGEQYF. The complete variable domain, with remaining parts taken from reference TRBV11-2 and TRBJ2-7, reads EAGVAQSPRYKIIEKRQSVAFWCNPISGHATLYWYQQILGQGPKLLIQFQNNGVVDDSQLPKDRFSAERLKGVDSTLKIQPAKLEDSAVYLCASSLDDRGVGEQYFGPGTRLTVT.